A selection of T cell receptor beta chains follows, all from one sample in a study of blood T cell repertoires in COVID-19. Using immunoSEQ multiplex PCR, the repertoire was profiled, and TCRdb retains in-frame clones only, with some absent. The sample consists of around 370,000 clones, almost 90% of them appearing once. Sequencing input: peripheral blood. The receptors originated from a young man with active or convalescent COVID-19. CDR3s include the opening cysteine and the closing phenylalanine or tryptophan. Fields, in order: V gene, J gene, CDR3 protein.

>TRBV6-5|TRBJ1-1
CASGRGGDTEAFF
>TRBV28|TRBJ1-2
CASRTGSRYGYTF
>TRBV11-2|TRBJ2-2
CASKPGTSIGELFF
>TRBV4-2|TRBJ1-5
CASSQESQGVNQPQHF
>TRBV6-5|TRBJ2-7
CASSYRGPYEQYF
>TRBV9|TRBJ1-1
CASSHGTGRTEAFF
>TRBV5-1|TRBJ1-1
CASSLVRGNTEAFF
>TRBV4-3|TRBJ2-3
CASSQTNRVTDTQYF
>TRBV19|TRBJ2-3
CASSSLQGATDTQYF
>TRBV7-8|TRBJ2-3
CASSLERGRGSGTDTQYF
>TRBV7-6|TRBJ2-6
CAVSGANVLTF
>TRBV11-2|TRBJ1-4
CASSWDRRRLFF
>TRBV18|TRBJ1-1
CASSSTGGVDPRAFF
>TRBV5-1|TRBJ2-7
CASSLGQGGYEQYF
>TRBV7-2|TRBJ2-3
CASTSTGGSTDTQYF
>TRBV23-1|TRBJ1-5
CASSQSATTPIQGQPQHF
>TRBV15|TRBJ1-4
CATTQWAASKLFF
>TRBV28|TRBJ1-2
CASRSRGEIYGYTF
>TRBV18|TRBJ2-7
CAIITIRTGSNEQYF
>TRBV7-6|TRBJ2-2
CASSLAAELTGELFF
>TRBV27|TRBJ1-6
CASRPTTGTGVSPLHF
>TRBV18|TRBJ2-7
CASSPLGQGSYEQYF
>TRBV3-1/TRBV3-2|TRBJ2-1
CASSPHPGLRYNEQFF
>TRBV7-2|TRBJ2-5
CASSLMGQGQETQYF
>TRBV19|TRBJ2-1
CAVMESGRAESNEQFF
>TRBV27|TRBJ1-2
CASSLDGRVHYGYTF
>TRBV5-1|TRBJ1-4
CASSLGQMTNEKLFF
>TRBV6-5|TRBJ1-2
CASSYSRSRGGYTF
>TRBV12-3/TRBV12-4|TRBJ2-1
CASSGGIEQFF
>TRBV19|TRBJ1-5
CASGQGIRSNQPQHF
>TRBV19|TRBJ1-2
CASSPSANYGYTF
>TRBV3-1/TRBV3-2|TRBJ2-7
CASSQSEVRNRHYEQYF
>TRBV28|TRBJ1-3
CASSVGGDGNTIYF
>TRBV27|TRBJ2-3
CASSPLPGPTDTQYF
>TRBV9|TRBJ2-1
CASSQSYNEQFF
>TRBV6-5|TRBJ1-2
CASSYSRDTNYGYTF
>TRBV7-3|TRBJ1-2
CASSYRRRGNYGYTF
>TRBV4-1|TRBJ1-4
CASSQVSGREKLFF
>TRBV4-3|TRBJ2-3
CASSHGLAADTQYF
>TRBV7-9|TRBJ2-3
CANLDQREIRDTQYF
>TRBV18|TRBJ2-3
CASSPEDTQYF
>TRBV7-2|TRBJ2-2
CASSLVVQGTGELFF
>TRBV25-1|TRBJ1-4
CASSQQDRVREKLFF
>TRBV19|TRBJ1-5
CASNPSGLRDQPQHF
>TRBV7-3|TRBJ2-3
CASSPTGTRDTDTQYF
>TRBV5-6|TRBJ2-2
CASSLSLAGHTGELFF
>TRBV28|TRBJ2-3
CASSLQGGGESDTQYF
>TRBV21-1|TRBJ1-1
CASSKETVGHTTEAFF
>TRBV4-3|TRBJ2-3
CASSQGLAGLTDTQYF
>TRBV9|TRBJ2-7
CASSVGVEQYF
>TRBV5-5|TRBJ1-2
CASSLEGYYGYTF
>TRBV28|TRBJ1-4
CASSLEPSNEKLFF
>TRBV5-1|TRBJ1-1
CASSPQPGQNYVEAFF
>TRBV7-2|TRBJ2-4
CASSLGSVAKNIQYF